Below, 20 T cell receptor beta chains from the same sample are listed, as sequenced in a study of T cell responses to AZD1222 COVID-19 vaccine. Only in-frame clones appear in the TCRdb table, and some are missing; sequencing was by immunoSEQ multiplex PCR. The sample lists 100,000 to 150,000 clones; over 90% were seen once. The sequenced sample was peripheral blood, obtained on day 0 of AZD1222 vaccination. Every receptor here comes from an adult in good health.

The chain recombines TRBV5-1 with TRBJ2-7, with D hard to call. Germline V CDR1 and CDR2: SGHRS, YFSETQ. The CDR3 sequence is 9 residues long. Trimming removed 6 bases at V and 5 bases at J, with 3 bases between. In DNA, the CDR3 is TGCGCCAGCAAACACGAGCAGTACTTC. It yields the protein CASKHEQYF.

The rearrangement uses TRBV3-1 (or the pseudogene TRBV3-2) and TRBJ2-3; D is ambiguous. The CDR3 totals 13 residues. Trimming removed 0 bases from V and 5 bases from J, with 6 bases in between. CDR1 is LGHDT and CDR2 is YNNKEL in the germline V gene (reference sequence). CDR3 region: CASSQEWRDTQYF. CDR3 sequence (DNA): TGTGCCAGCAGCCAAGAATGGCGAGATACGCAGTATTTT.

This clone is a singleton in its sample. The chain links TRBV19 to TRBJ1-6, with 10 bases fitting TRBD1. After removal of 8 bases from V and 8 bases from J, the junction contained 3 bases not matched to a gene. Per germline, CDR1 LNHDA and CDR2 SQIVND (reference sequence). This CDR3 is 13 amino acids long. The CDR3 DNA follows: TGTGCCAGTGGGGACAGGGGTTATTCACCCCTCCACTTT. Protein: CASGDRGYSPLHF.

The CDR3 here is CASSFGGGYNEQFF. The CDR3 region has the DNA TGCGCCAGCAGCTTCGGCGGGGGATACAATGAGCAGTTCTTC. The chain uses TRBV5-1 and TRBJ2-1, with 7 nucleotides matching TRBD2. The ends lost 2 bases at V and 4 bases at J; junction bases unmatched: 3. The CDR3 is made up of 14 amino acids. CDR1 and CDR2 from the germline V gene are SGHRS and YFSETQ. The full variable domain, in which reference TRBV5-1 and TRBJ2-1 provide the parts outside the CDR3, is KAGVTQTPRYLIKTRGQQVTLSCSPISGHRSVSWYQQTPGQGLQFLFEYFSETQRNKGNFPGRFSGRQFSNSRSEMNVSTLELGDSALYLCASSFGGGYNEQFFGPGTRLTVL.

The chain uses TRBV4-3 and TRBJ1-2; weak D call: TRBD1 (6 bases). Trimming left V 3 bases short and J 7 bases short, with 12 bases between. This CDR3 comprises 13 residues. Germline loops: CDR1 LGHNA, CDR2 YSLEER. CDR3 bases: TGCGCCAGCAGCCAGGTCCCAGGGGCTGGCTACACCTTC. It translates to CASSQVPGAGYTF.

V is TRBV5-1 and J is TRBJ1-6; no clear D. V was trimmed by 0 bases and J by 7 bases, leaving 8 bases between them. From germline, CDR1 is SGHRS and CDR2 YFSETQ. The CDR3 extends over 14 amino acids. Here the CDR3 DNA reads TGCGCCAGCAGCTTGGTGGCGATGAATTCACCCCTCCACTTT. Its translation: CASSLVAMNSPLHF.

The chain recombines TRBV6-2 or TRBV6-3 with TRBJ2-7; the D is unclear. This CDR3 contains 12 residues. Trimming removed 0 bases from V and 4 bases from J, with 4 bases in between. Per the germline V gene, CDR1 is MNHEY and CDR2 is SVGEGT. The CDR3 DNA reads TGTGCCAGCAGTTACTCGAAATACGAGCAGTACTTC. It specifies CASSYSKYEQYF.

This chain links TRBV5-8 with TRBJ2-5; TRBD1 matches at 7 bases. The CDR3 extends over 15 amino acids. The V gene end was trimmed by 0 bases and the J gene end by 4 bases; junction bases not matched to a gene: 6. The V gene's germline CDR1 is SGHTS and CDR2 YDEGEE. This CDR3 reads CASSLGQGRRETQYF. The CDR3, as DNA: TGTGCCAGCAGCTTGGGACAGGGTCGGCGAGAGACCCAGTACTTC.

CDR3 sequence: CASSLSGTESRIYGYTF. The DNA of the CDR3 is TGTGCCAGCAGTTTATCGGGGACCGAGTCGAGGATCTATGGCTACACCTTC. The chain carries TRBV27 and TRBJ1-2; D is perhaps TRBD1 (5 bases). V dropped 0 bases and J dropped 4 bases, with 18 bases sitting between them. The CDR3 totals 17 residues. Germline loops: CDR1 MNHEY, CDR2 SMNVEV (reference sequence).

CDR3 sequence: CASSLSGLAGVNEQFF. CDR3 bases: TGTGCCAGCAGTTTATCTGGGCTAGCGGGAGTCAATGAGCAGTTCTTC. The chain joins TRBV28 to TRBJ2-1; 10 bases fit TRBD2. CDR1 is MDHEN, CDR2 SYDVKM, per germline. CDR3 length: 16 residues. V gave up 1 base and J gave up 6 bases; unmatched junction bases: 6.

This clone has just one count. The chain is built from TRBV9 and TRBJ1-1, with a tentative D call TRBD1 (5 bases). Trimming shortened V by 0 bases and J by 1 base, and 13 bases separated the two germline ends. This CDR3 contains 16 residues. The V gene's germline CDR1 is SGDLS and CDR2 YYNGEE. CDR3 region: CASSVGGRAGNTEAFF. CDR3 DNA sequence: TGTGCCAGCAGCGTAGGGGGCAGGGCGGGGAACACTGAAGCTTTCTTT.

For the CDR3, the DNA is TGTGCCAGCAGGGCGACCGGGGCAGCTAATTCACCCCTCCACTTT. Encoded protein: CASRATGAANSPLHF. The rearrangement uses TRBV6-5 and TRBJ1-6, with TRBD1 as a possible D gene (5 bases). The CDR3 sequence is 15 residues long. Germline-derived CDR1 and CDR2 are MNHEY and SVGAGI. Trimming shortened V by 6 bases and J by 6 bases, and 15 bases separated the two germline ends.

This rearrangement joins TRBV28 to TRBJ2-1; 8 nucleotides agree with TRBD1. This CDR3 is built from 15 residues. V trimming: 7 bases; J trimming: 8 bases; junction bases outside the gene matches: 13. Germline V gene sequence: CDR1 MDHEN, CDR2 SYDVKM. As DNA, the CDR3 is TGTGCCAGCAACGGATGGGACAGGATAACCGATGAGCAGTTCTTC. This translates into CASNGWDRITDEQFF.

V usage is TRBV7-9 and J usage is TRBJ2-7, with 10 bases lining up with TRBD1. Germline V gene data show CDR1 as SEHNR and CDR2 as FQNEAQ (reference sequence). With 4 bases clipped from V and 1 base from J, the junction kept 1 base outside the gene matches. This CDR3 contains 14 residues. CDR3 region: CASSSGQGSYEQYF. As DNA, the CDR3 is TGTGCCAGCAGCTCGGGACAGGGGTCCTACGAGCAGTACTTC.

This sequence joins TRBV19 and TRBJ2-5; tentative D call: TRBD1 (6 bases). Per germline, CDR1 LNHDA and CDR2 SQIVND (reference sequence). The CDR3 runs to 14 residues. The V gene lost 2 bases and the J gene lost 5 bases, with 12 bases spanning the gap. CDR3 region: CASSIQAGDETQYF. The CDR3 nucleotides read TGTGCCAGTAGTATACAGGCAGGGGACGAGACCCAGTACTTC.

CDR3 protein: CASSLEAVNTEAFF. In nucleotides, the CDR3 is TGTGCCAGCAGCTTAGAAGCAGTGAACACTGAAGCTTTCTTT. V is TRBV7-9 and J is TRBJ1-1; the D is unclear. This CDR3 is built from 14 residues. Germline CDR1 SEHNR, CDR2 FQNEAQ (reference sequence). Between the trimmed V and J ends, which lost 1 base and 0 bases, there was a span of 6 bases.

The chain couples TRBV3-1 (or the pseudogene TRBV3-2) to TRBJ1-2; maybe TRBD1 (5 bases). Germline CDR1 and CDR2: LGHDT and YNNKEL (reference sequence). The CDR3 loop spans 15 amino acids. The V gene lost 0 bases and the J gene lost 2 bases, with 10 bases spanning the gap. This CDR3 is CASSQEGLLNYGYTF. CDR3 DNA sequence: TGTGCCAGCAGCCAAGAGGGGCTCTTGAACTATGGCTACACCTTC.

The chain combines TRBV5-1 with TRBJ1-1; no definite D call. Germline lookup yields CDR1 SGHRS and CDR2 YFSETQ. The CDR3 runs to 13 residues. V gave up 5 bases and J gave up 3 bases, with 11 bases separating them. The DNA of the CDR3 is TGCGCCAGCAGAAGCGAGCGCCACACTGAAGCTTTCTTT. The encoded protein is CASRSERHTEAFF. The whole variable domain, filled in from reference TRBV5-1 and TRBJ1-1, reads KAGVTQTPRYLIKTRGQQVTLSCSPISGHRSVSWYQQTPGQGLQFLFEYFSETQRNKGNFPGRFSGRQFSNSRSEMNVSTLELGDSALYLCASRSERHTEAFFGQGTRLTVV.

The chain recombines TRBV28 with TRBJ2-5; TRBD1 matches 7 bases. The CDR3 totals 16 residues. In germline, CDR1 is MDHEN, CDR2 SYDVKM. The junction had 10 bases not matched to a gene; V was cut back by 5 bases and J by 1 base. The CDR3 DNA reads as TGTGCCAGCAGTAAACCCTGGGGGACAGCCCAAGAGACCCAGTACTTC. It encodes CASSKPWGTAQETQYF. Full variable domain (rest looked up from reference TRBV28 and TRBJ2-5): DVKVTQSSRYLVKRTGEKVFLECVQDMDHENMFWYRQDPGLGLRLIYFSYDVKMKEKGDIPEGYSVSREKKERFSLILESASTNQTSMYLCASSKPWGTAQETQYFGPGTRLLVL.

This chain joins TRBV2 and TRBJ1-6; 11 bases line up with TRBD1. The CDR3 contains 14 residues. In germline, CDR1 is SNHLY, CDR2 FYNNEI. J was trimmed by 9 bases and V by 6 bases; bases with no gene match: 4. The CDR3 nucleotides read TGTGCCAGCAGGGACAGGGGGCCGGCTTCACCCCTCCACTTT. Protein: CASRDRGPASPLHF. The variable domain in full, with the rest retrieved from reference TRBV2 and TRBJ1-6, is EPEVTQTPSHQVTQMGQEVILRCVPISNHLYFYWYRQILGQKVEFLVSFYNNEISEKSEIFDDQFSVERPDGSNFTLKIRSTKLEDSAMYFCASRDRGPASPLHFGNGTRLTVT.